The clone carrying this TCR beta chain has just a few counts. Library construction for TCR beta used iRepertoire HTBI primers and Arm-PCR of CDR3 regions. TCRdb passed the multiplex PCR reads through MiXCR, listing each CDR3 protein once. This sample has around 460,000 distinct CDR3 sequences, with approximately 15% found just once. Time point: newly diagnosed GD, antithyroid drugs for less than 3 months. The TCR library was made from RNA extracted from PBMCs. This sample is part of a study of regulatory T cells in long-lasting Graves disease. Between the trimmed V and J ends, which lost 7 bases and 0 bases, there was a span of 10 bases. The CDR3 has 15 amino acids. Germline V lookup: CDR1 MNHEY, CDR2 SVGEGT. These data are also associated with another study on T cells in Graves' hyperthyroidism and ophthalmopathy. That paper notes: Blood also showed most of the thyroid clonotypes that were expanded above 0.001.

V gene TRBV6-2 or TRBV6-3 combines with J gene TRBJ2-6; D gene unclear. The TCR originated in a woman aged 50 to 60 with Graves disease. This sample comprised peripheral blood mononuclear cells (PBMCs), obtained at new diagnosis, from a patient treated with antithyroid drugs. DNA of the CDR3: TGTGCCAGCATAGCCCAGAGCTCTGGGGCCAACGTCCTGACTTTC. It is translated as CASIAQSSGANVLTF.